This T cell receptor beta chain is from a study of tumor-infiltrating lymphocytes in primary liver carcinoma. In the study overall: Male and female patients aged 30 to 69 years made up the cohort. Tumor staging was T1-T3 N0M0; sizes spanned roughly 4.2 to 11 cm across. Samples returned roughly 3.65 to 8 million productive TCRbeta reads each. Read depth did not differ significantly between tissue types.

TCR beta cDNA came from about 500 ng total RNA, primed with a constant-region primer. Investigators got TCR beta libraries out of three nested multiplex PCR rounds, done with slightly modified ARM-PCR. Two initial PCR rounds of about 11 cycles each paired TRBV1-TRBV30 forward primers with a C-beta reverse primer. TCRdb reprocessed the multiplex PCR reads via MiXCR and lists one record per CDR3 protein. This sample has hundreds of thousands of distinct CDR3 sequences, with roughly three fifths found just once. Alongside blood RNA obtained from unsorted whole blood, germline DNA was also extracted. Around 4.4 milliliters of peripheral blood were drawn presurgically. Germline lookup yields CDR1 LGHNA and CDR2 YSLEER. The trim removed 8 bases at V and 1 base at J, leaving 5 bases unmatched. The CDR3 sequence is 14 residues long. As concerns this clonotype: A much larger clone lies a single base off, so this may be a read error.

Sequenced: peripheral blood. This sequence originates from a woman aged 25 to 45 with primary liver carcinoma and hepatitis B virus infection. V is TRBV4-3 and J is TRBJ2-3; 8 bases are shared with TRBD2. The CDR3 DNA follows: TGCGCCAGCCCGGGGACTAGGGGCACAGATACGCAGTATTTT. Translated: CASPGTRGTDTQYF.